This TCR beta chain was profiled in a study of T cells in Graves' hyperthyroidism and ophthalmopathy. Regarding the study as a whole: Ophthalmopathy could be told apart from stable hyperthyroidism with a 13 V-J model.

Enrolled ophthalmopathy patients presented with a Clinical Activity Score of at least 3, a NOSPECS grade of at least 4, and disease duration under 3 months. The investigators amplified TCR beta CDR3 regions from RNA transcripts. Researchers ran a first-round RT-PCR on the TCR CDR3 using the HTBI primer set. MiXCR, applied by TCRdb to the multiplex PCR reads, yields one record per CDR3 protein. The sample carries some 360,000 distinct CDR3 sequences, 15% to 20% recorded once. This clonotype was seen at least ten times. The antigen remains undetermined. Trimming pared 4 bases from V and 2 bases from J, leaving 9 bases between. The CDR3 length is 12 residues. CDR1 is SQVTM and CDR2 is ANQGSEA in the germline V gene.

V and J are TRBV29-1 and TRBJ2-7; D not certain. This receptor was obtained from a woman aged 40 to 50 with Graves' ophthalmopathy. Material: blood. The CDR3 sequence: CSVVAETYEQYF. The CDR3 nucleotides are TGCAGCGTTGTAGCAGAAACCTACGAGCAGTACTTC.